This TCR beta chain originates from a study of T cell repertoires in cytomegalovirus infection. Study-wide background: HLA-B-restricted CMV epitopes that are well studied, plus recently identified HLA-C-restricted ones, were used by the study. Signatures in public TCR beta sequences pointed to both CMV infection and matching HLA type.

V shed 5 bases and J shed 3 bases, with 14 bases lying between them. This CDR3 spans 15 amino acids. Germline CDR1 is MDHEN and CDR2 is SYDVKM. Using its own MiXCR run on the reads, TCRdb lists one record per CDR3 protein. This repertoire shows around 100,000 distinct CDR3 sequences, under 35% found once; its top ten account for 41%. Remarks on this clonotype: As yet, its antigen is unknown.

The starting material was CD8+ T cells from cultured PBMCs, obtained from culture after CMV antigen stimulation. The V gene is TRBV28, the J gene TRBJ2-4; D call uncertain. This clonotype was sampled from a human donor in good health (CMV status not recorded). Some clones in this sample may be carry-over from other donors' samples. The CDR3 bases are TGTGCCAGCAGTGTCCTTGACACTGGCAAAAACATTCAGTACTTC. Translated, it gives CASSVLDTGKNIQYF.